This TCR beta chain was sequenced for a study of beta chain features in type 1 diabetes listed by TCRdb under 2018. About the investigation overall: Patients and healthy donors did not differ in mean age, gender distribution, total cell number or subset yield. Across all samples, 107,917,701 sorted cells were examined, and cell number per subset correlated strongly with RNA yield. In the study, TCRB repertoires of sorted circulating CD4+ T cell subsets from recently diagnosed type 1 diabetes patients were compared with those of matched healthy donors. Naive and central memory subsets were obtained from all 30 or so donors, but regulatory and stem cell-like memory subsets were isolated from only 8 patients and roughly 8 healthy donors.

In this sample, this clone turned up a few times. The antigen it binds to is not known. Per-base qualities were not stored, and no clone one base away is much larger. V sheds 4 bases and J sheds 10 bases, leaving 10 bases between their ends. Reading from cysteine to phenylalanine, the CDR3 counts 11 amino acids. The DNA shown is the 33-base CDR3, in frame from base 1. Summary of the overall study and its limitations: PCR might favor shorter templates, but patient and control samples were amplified and corrected together, so any skew would affect both groups equally. At VDJ recombination sites, type 1 diabetes patients had fewer insertions and more deleted nucleotides, which implies abnormalities in thymic rearrangement. Because small numbers of individuals were included in the HLA sub-analyses, any influence of HLA type on TCRB rearrangement was left unresolved. In all four CD4+ subsets, TCRB CDR3 length was moderately but significantly shorter in type 1 diabetes patients. The naive, central memory and regulatory TCRB repertoires appeared to resemble one another more closely among patients than among healthy donors. Because cDNA rather than genomic DNA was sequenced, highly expressing activated cells could have been over-represented, although no difference in activation and CD3 levels was found between groups.

All of the isolated RNA was reverse transcribed with the High Capacity cDNA Reverse Transcription Kit, so expressed TCRB transcripts were sequenced. Deep immunoSEQ sequencing was applied to naive, central memory and regulatory T cell samples, giving an average of about 3.4 million total reads per sample. Sorted cells were lysed in RLT buffer, and RNA was extracted using DNase-treated RNeasy Micro or Mini kits according to cell number. To prevent cross-contamination, every cell subset was processed on its own, while patient and healthy donor samples were processed together. TCRB sequences were amplified from cDNA with the immunoSEQ multiplex PCR, producing 87-bp fragments spanning the CDR3 region. The amplicons were sequenced using the Illumina HiSeq platform. In the source study's methods: PCR bias was corrected computationally using synthetic template baselines, and reads within Hamming distance 2 were collapsed, with unmergeable singletons discarded. Reads were aligned against IMGT so that V, D and J genes, CDR3 length and insertions or deletions at six rearrangement sites could be assigned. Clonotype counts were normalized to sorted cell number within each subset before computing true diversity and Gini coefficients with the tcR R package. The overlap coefficient, calculated on TCRB nucleotide sequences, was used to quantify repertoire sharing. The source is immuneACCESS, and TCRdb retained only in-frame sequences with V and J called. Part of the clones is not carried over; for the studies checked, unresolved V genes explain less than half of this, and the remainder is unexplained. The V and J calls and clone size are taken from that table; D and trimming were inferred from the DNA. This sample comprises around 130,000 clones, approximately 10% of them detected only once. Of the sample, under 0.9% is held by the ten largest clones.

From each donor, a single peripheral blood sample of approximately 120 mL on average was drawn into heparinised tubes. A BD FACSAria II and a panel including CD45RO, CCR7, CD25, CD127, CD95 and CD27 were used to sort naive, central memory, regulatory and stem cell-like memory CD4+ T cells. Every sorted population had a purity above 95%. PBMCs were isolated right away by Lymphoprep density gradient centrifugation and were stained directly, without culture. So that batch effects would be minimized, each experiment stained and sorted samples in pairs, pairing one healthy donor with one patient. The chain was built from TRBV23-1 and TRBJ1-1; the D gene cannot be named for sure. TRBV23-1 is noted as an ORF with a role that remains uncertain. The TCR originated in a man in his thirties or forties with type 1 diabetes. The sample consisted of central memory CD4+ T cells from blood. The DNA sequence reads TGCGCCAGCAGTCCGGACTGGAGAGCTTTCTTT. It is translated as CASSPDWRAFF.